These 15 T cell receptor beta chains originate from one sample sequenced in a study of blood T cell repertoires in COVID-19. Clones were read by immunoSEQ multiplex PCR, and TCRdb kept only the in-frame ones, dropping some. The sample holds over 10,000 clones, approximately 70% seen once. Sequenced material: peripheral blood. These receptors all stem from a man aged 60 to 69 with COVID-19, enrolled during active disease.

This chain links TRBV2 with TRBJ2-2; TRBD1 agrees at 10 bases. V shed 3 bases and J 5 bases; nucleotides not matched to a gene: 3. Germline V CDR1 and CDR2: SNHLY, FYNNEI. This CDR3 comprises 15 residues. DNA of the CDR3: TGTGCCAGCAGTGACCGGACAGGGGGGACCGGGGAGCTGTTTTTT. Encoded protein: CASSDRTGGTGELFF.

The gene calls are TRBV5-4 and TRBJ1-2; 12 bases fit TRBD1. CDR3 length equals 16 residues. V shed 4 bases, J shed 7 bases, and the junction held 11 bases outside the gene matches. Germline CDR1 is SGHNT and CDR2 is YYREEE (reference sequence). CDR3 in DNA: TGTGCCAGCAGCCCCCGGGACAGGGGGCGTGGGAGTGGCTACACCTTC. This translates into CASSPRDRGRGSGYTF.

This rearrangement joins TRBV4-2 to TRBJ2-1; TRBD2 might be the D (5 bases). V was pared by 4 bases and J by 8 bases, with 21 bases between. Germline V gene lookup returns CDR1 LGHNA and CDR2 YNFKEQ. There are 16 residues in the CDR3. CDR3 sequence reads: CASSPVVRGSRDEQFF. CDR3 bases: TGTGCCAGCAGCCCCGTTGTACGGGGAAGTAGGGATGAGCAGTTCTTC.

This clone rates as medium-sized. The gene calls are TRBV28 and TRBJ2-7; TRBD1 might be the D (6 bases). CDR1 and CDR2 from the germline V gene are MDHEN and SYDVKM. V was pared by 5 bases and J by 3 bases, with 14 bases between. The CDR3 covers 14 residues. The CDR3 DNA reads TGTGCCAGCAGTCCCTACAGGGAGCTCTACGAGCAGTACTTC. Translated, it gives CASSPYRELYEQYF.

This clone was recorded once. The chain joins TRBV13 to TRBJ2-2; TRBD2 is a possible D gene (5 bases). V was trimmed by 4 bases and J by 6 bases, leaving 9 bases between them. The CDR3 has 13 amino acids. CDR1 and CDR2 (germline): PRHDT, FYEKMQ (reference sequence). CDR3 loop: CASSWRVAGELFF. In DNA form, the CDR3 reads TGTGCCAGCAGCTGGCGGGTCGCCGGGGAGCTGTTTTTT.

The chain links TRBV6-5 to TRBJ2-7; D gene ambiguous. Between the trimmed V and J ends, which lost 7 bases and 8 bases, there was a span of 12 bases. Germline V gene lookup returns CDR1 MNHEY and CDR2 SVGAGI. This CDR3 contains 11 residues. CDR3 amino acids: CASTHGGQQYV. CDR3 DNA: TGTGCCAGCACCCACGGTGGTCAGCAGTACGTC.

The chain couples TRBV6-2 or TRBV6-3 to TRBJ2-3, with TRBD2 matching 7 bases. J lost 4 bases, V lost 2 bases, and 12 bases had no gene match. CDR1 is MNHEY and CDR2 is SVGEGT in the germline V gene. The CDR3 length is 17 residues. In DNA form, the CDR3 reads TGTGCCAGCAGTTACATCCCCTCTGGCGGGGGACCAGATACGCAGTATTTT. Translating it yields CASSYIPSGGGPDTQYF.

The chain has TRBV2 and TRBJ2-5; 7 nucleotides line up with TRBD1. J gave up 2 bases and V 8 bases, and 5 bases lay outside the gene matches. Germline V CDR1 and CDR2: SNHLY, FYNNEI. This CDR3 is built from 13 residues. The CDR3 here is CASCPGQQETQYF. As DNA, the CDR3 is TGTGCCAGCTGCCCGGGACAGCAAGAGACCCAGTACTTC.

This clone was seen a few times. The V call is TRBV3-1 (or the pseudogene TRBV3-2), the J call TRBJ2-1; 10 nucleotides agree with TRBD2. The CDR3 contains 16 residues. The junction had 4 bases not matched to a gene; V was cut back by 1 base and J by 4 bases. Germline CDR1 and CDR2: LGHDT and YNNKEL (reference sequence). The CDR3, as DNA: TGTGCCAGCAGCCAAGTAAGCGGGGGGGCATACAATGAGCAGTTCTTC. It specifies CASSQVSGGAYNEQFF.

V usage is TRBV18 and J usage is TRBJ2-3; D gene unclear. The V gene lost 2 bases and the J gene lost 0 bases, with 12 bases spanning the gap. This CDR3 contains 16 residues. CDR1 is KGHSH and CDR2 is LQKENI in the germline V gene. CDR3 bases: TGTGCCAGCTCACCAGTCGAGCGTGGCAGCACAGATACGCAGTATTTT. Its translation is CASSPVERGSTDTQYF.

Judged by abundance, this clone is medium-sized (0.01 to 0.1%). V is TRBV11-2 and J is TRBJ2-1; tentative D call: TRBD1 (6 bases). V gave up 2 bases and J gave up 1 base, with 12 bases separating them. The germline V gene has CDR1 SGHAT and CDR2 FQNNGV. The CDR3 runs 16 residues. The DNA for the CDR3 is TGTGCCAGCAGCTTATACAGGGTTCGGTCCTACAATGAGCAGTTCTTC. As protein: CASSLYRVRSYNEQFF.

This clone appeared a few times. The rearrangement joins TRBV18 to TRBJ2-7; 9 bases fit TRBD1. Germline V gives CDR1 KGHSH, CDR2 LQKENI. J lost 5 bases, V lost 3 bases, and 2 bases had no gene match. CDR3 length: 13 amino acids. In DNA, the CDR3 is TGTGCCAGCTCACCGGGACAGGGCAACGAGCAGTACTTC. Its translation: CASSPGQGNEQYF.

This clone was observed a few times. The CDR3 loop reads CAWRRGSGELFF. For the CDR3, the DNA is TGTGCCTGGAGACGGGGATCCGGGGAGCTGTTTTTT. The chain couples TRBV30 to TRBJ2-2, with D possibly being TRBD2 (5 bases). Deletions cut 3 bases from V and 6 bases from J, with 8 bases between. Germline V gene lookup returns CDR1 GTSNPN and CDR2 SVGIG (reference sequence). The CDR3 spans 12 residues.

The V gene is TRBV11-1, the J gene TRBJ1-1, with TRBD1 matching over 8 bases. J lost 1 base, V lost 2 bases, and 0 bases had no gene match. The CDR3 runs to 14 residues. Germline CDR1 reads SGHAT; CDR2 reads FQDESV (reference sequence). CDR3 bases: TGTGCCAGCAGCTTAACAGGGGGGAACACTGAAGCTTTCTTT. Translating it yields CASSLTGGNTEAFF.

The CDR3 loop reads CASSGDRLDEQFF. CDR3 bases: TGTGCCAGCAGCGGGGACAGGTTGGATGAGCAGTTCTTC. This rearrangement joins TRBV5-8 to TRBJ2-1; 8 nucleotides match TRBD1. The V segment lost 4 bases and the J segment 8 bases; nucleotides outside the gene matches: 5. In germline, CDR1 is SGHTS, CDR2 YDEGEE. The CDR3 totals 13 residues.